This TCR beta chain emerged from a study of shared clonotypes between healthy human individuals. About the research overall: Each donor's CD4 naive and CD4 memory cells filled three plates apiece, CD8 naive two, and CD8 memory one.

Profiled with immunoSEQ multiplex PCR; TCRdb holds only in-frame clones, not every one. The repertoire has 550,000 to 700,000 clones, 55% to 85% of them found once; the top ten carry around 1.8%. The length of the CDR3 is 13 residues. Trimming took 3 bases from V and 6 from J, leaving 12 bases between them. CDR1 and CDR2 (germline): KGHSH, LQKENI. The chain links TRBV18 to TRBJ2-7, with D perhaps TRBD1 or TRBD2 (5 bases each). The sequence came from a woman aged 25 to 45 in good health. The sequenced material came from memory CD4+ T cells sorted from blood. The subset is: CD45RA-negative fraction. The CDR3 coding sequence is TGTGCCAGCTCACCGTTTGGGGGTCGCGAGCAGTACTTC. Amino acid sequence: CASSPFGGREQYF. Combining the CDR3 with reference TRBV18 and TRBJ2-7 gives the whole variable domain NAGVMQNPRHLVRRRGQEARLRCSPMKGHSHVYWYRQLPEEGLKFMVYLQKENIIDESGMPKERFSAEFPKEGPSILRIQQVVRGDSAAYFCASSPFGGREQYFGPGTRLTVT.